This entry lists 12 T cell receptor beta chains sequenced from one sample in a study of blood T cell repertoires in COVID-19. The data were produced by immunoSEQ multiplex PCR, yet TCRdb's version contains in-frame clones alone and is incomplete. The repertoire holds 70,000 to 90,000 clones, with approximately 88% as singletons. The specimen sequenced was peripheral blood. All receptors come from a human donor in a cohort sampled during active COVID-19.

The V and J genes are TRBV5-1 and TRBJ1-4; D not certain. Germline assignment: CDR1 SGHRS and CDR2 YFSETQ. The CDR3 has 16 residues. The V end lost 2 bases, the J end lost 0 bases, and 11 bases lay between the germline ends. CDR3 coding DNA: TGCGCCAGCAGCTTCGTTGGGCCCACAACTAATGAAAAACTGTTTTTT. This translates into CASSFVGPTTNEKLFF.

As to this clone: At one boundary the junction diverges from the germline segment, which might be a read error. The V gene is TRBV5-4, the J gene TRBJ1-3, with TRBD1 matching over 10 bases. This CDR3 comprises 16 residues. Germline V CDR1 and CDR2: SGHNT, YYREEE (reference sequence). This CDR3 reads CASSFPGQGGGDTIYF. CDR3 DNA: TGTGCCAGCAGCTTTCCAGGACAGGGGGGTGGAGACACCATATATTTT.

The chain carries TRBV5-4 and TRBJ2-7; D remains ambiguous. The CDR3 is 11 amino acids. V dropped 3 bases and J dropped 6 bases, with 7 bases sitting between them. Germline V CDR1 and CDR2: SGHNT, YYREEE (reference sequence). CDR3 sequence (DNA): TGTGCCAGCAGCTACAGTATCGAGCAGTACTTC. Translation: CASSYSIEQYF.

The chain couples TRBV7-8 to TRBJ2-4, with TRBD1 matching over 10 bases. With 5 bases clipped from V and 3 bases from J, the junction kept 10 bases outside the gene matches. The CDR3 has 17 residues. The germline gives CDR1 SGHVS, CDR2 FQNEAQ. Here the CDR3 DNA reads TGTGCCAGCAGCCCATTAGGGACAGGGGATGTCAAAAACATTCAGTACTTC. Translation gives CASSPLGTGDVKNIQYF.

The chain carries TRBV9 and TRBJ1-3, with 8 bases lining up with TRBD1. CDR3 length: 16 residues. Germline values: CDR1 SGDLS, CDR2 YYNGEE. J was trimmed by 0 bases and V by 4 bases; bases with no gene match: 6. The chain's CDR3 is CASSPRGLSSGNTIYF. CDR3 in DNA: TGTGCCAGCAGCCCCAGGGGGCTGAGCTCTGGAAACACCATATATTTT.

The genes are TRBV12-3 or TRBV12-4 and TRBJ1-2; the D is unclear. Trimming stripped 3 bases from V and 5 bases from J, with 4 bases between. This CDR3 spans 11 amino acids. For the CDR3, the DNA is TGTGCCAGCAGTTTCCAGTATGGCTACACCTTC. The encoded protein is CASSFQYGYTF.

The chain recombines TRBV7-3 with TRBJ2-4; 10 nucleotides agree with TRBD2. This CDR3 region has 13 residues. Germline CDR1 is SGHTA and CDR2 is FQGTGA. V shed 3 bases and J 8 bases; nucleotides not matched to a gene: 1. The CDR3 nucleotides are TGTGCCAGCAGCTTCGGACTAGCGGACATTCAGTACTTC. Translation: CASSFGLADIQYF. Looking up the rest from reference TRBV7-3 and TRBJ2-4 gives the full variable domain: GAGVSQTPSNKVTEKGKYVELRCDPISGHTALYWYRQSLGQGPEFLIYFQGTGAADDSGLPNDRFFAVRPEGSVSTLKIQRTERGDSAVYLCASSFGLADIQYFGAGTRLSVL.

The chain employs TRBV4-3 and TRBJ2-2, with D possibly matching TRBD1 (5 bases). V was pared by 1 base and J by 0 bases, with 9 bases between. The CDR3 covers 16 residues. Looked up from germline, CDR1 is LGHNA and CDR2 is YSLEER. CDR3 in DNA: TGCGCCAGCAGCCAAGTCCTAGGGGCGAACACCGGGGAGCTGTTTTTT. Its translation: CASSQVLGANTGELFF.

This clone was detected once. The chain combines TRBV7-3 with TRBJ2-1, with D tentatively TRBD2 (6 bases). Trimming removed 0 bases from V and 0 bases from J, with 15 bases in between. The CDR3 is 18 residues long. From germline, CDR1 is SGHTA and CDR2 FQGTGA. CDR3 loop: CASSLTGGSAGSYNEQFF. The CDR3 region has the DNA TGTGCCAGCAGCTTAACGGGAGGATCTGCGGGCTCCTACAATGAGCAGTTCTTC. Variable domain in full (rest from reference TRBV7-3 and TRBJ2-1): GAGVSQTPSNKVTEKGKYVELRCDPISGHTALYWYRQSLGQGPEFLIYFQGTGAADDSGLPNDRFFAVRPEGSVSTLKIQRTERGDSAVYLCASSLTGGSAGSYNEQFFGPGTRLTVL.

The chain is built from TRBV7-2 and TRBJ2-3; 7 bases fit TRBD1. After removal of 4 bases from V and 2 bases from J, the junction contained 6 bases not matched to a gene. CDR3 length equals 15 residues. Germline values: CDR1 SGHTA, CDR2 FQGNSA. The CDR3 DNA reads TGTGCCAGCAGCTGGACAGGCGAGGACACAGATACGCAGTATTTT. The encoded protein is CASSWTGEDTDTQYF.

This CDR3 reads CATQVGGVSNYNEQFF. The CDR3 nucleotides read TGTGCCACCCAGGTAGGGGGGGTCTCCAACTACAATGAGCAGTTCTTC. The chain is built from TRBV24-1 and TRBJ2-1; the D gene is possibly TRBD2 (7 bases). Germline V gene sequence: CDR1 KGHDR, CDR2 SFDVKD. The ends were cut back, 9 bases at V and 3 bases at J, with 20 bases in the middle. The CDR3 is 16 amino acids.

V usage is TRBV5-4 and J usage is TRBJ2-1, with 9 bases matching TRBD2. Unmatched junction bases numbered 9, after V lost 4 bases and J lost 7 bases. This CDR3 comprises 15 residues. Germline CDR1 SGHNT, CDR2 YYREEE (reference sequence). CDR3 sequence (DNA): TGTGCCAGCAGCCTACGGACTAGCGTGGGTAATGAGCAGTTCTTC. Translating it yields CASSLRTSVGNEQFF.